This T cell receptor (beta chain) was identified in a study of T cell responses to AZD1222 COVID-19 vaccine. Study-wide background: Second doses were pooled across both intervals (about 4 or about 12 weeks).

Profiled with immunoSEQ multiplex PCR; TCRdb holds only in-frame clones, not every one. The sample has under 130,000 clones; about 87% are singletons. Between the trimmed V and J ends, which lost 3 bases and 5 bases, there was a span of 10 bases. Germline V CDR1 and CDR2: LNHDA, SQIVND (reference sequence). The CDR3 has 14 residues. The J gene is TRBJ1-4, the V gene TRBV19, with TRBD1 as a possible D gene (5 bases). The source is an adult in good health. The sample in question was peripheral blood, obtained on day 0 of AZD1222 vaccination. The CDR3 is CASSIRDGNEKLFF. The CDR3 coding sequence is TGTGCCAGTAGTATCCGGGACGGCAATGAAAAACTGTTTTTT.